This T cell receptor beta chain appears in the sequencing data of a study of blood T cell repertoires in COVID-19. The CDR3 spans 15 residues. CDR1 is SGHTA, CDR2 FQGTGA, per germline. After removal of 0 bases from V and 5 bases from J, the junction contained 2 bases not matched to a gene. On this clone itself: Other DNA sequences within the sample encode an identical CDR3.

The table came from immunoSEQ multiplex PCR; TCRdb's copy has only in-frame clones and leaves some out. The data contain some 200,000 clones, just under 85% of them singletons. J is TRBJ2-1 and V is TRBV7-3; 9 bases fit TRBD2. The sample was PBMCs or T cells enriched from blood (not recorded which). The receptor was isolated from a woman between 40 and 50 years old with acute COVID-19. CDR3 coding DNA: TGTGCCAGCAGCTTAACTAGCGGGGGAAACAATGAGCAGTTCTTC. Translating it yields CASSLTSGGNNEQFF.